This is a list of T cell receptor beta chains from one sample in a study of control samples from healthy donors and cancer patients. Produced via immunoSEQ multiplex PCR; TCRdb's table is partial and in-frame only. The sample lists more than 100,000 clones; 88% were seen once. The sequenced sample consisted of blood. The receptors come from a man in his forties in good health. The CDR3 runs from the conserved cysteine through the conserved F or W. A D gene is named only where the DNA matches it firmly. Part of the rows lack a size; the others show once, few, many or a class for expanded clones.

j_call: TRBJ2-1; d_call: .; clone_size: .; v_call: TRBV5-1; cdr3_aa: CASSPRTDSSYNEQFF; cdr3_nt: TGCGCCAGCAGCCCGAGGACAGACAGCTCCTACAATGAGCAGTTCTTC
j_call: TRBJ2-3; d_call: .; clone_size: .; v_call: TRBV7-3; cdr3_aa: CASSLTRPPDTQYF; cdr3_nt: TGTGCCAGCAGCTTAACTCGGCCCCCAGATACGCAGTATTTT
j_call: TRBJ2-6; d_call: TRBD1; clone_size: .; v_call: TRBV7-9; cdr3_aa: CADDRVQSGANVLTF; cdr3_nt: TGTGCCGACGACAGGGTACAGAGTGGGGCCAACGTCCTGACTTTC
j_call: TRBJ1-2; d_call: .; clone_size: few; v_call: TRBV2; cdr3_aa: CASSEQASNYGYTF; cdr3_nt: TGTGCCAGCAGTGAACAGGCCTCTAACTATGGCTACACCTTC
j_call: TRBJ2-7; d_call: .; clone_size: .; v_call: TRBV11-2; cdr3_aa: CASSLSRGADEQYF; cdr3_nt: TGTGCCAGCAGCTTAAGCCGGGGAGCGGACGAGCAGTACTTC
j_call: TRBJ1-4; d_call: TRBD1; clone_size: .; v_call: TRBV29-1; cdr3_aa: CSARTGVNEKLFF; cdr3_nt: TGCAGCGCCCGGACAGGGGTTAATGAAAAACTGTTTTTT
j_call: TRBJ2-3; d_call: .; clone_size: .; v_call: TRBV6-4; cdr3_aa: CASSERGGTDTQYF; cdr3_nt: TGTGCCAGCAGTGAGCGGGGAGGCACAGATACGCAGTATTTT
j_call: TRBJ2-7; d_call: .; clone_size: .; v_call: TRBV27; cdr3_aa: CASSFDRGGEQYF; cdr3_nt: TGTGCCAGCAGTTTCGACCGGGGTGGGGAGCAGTACTTC
j_call: TRBJ2-5; d_call: .; clone_size: .; v_call: TRBV2; cdr3_aa: CASSEPVSEAVGETQYF; cdr3_nt: TGTGCCAGCAGTGAACCCGTGTCTGAAGCGGTCGGCGAGACCCAGTACTTC
j_call: TRBJ1-6; d_call: .; clone_size: .; v_call: TRBV9; cdr3_aa: CASSVEGGNNSPLHF; cdr3_nt: TGTGCCAGCAGCGTAGAGGGGGGTAACAATTCACCCCTCCACTTT
j_call: TRBJ1-3; d_call: .; clone_size: .; v_call: TRBV28; cdr3_aa: CASREYGLDSGNTIYF; cdr3_nt: TGTGCCAGCAGGGAATACGGGTTAGACTCCGGAAACACCATATATTTT
j_call: TRBJ2-7; d_call: TRBD1; clone_size: .; v_call: TRBV27; cdr3_aa: CASSLRQGVPYEQYF; cdr3_nt: TGTGCCAGCAGTTTACGACAGGGGGTTCCCTACGAGCAGTACTTC
j_call: TRBJ2-3; d_call: .; clone_size: .; v_call: TRBV2; cdr3_aa: CASSQRDTQYF; cdr3_nt: TGTGCCAGCAGTCAACGGGATACGCAGTATTTT
j_call: TRBJ1-1; d_call: .; clone_size: .; v_call: TRBV20-1; cdr3_aa: CSARRQAEAFF; cdr3_nt: TGCAGTGCTAGAAGGCAGGCTGAAGCTTTCTTT
j_call: TRBJ2-1; d_call: TRBD1; clone_size: .; v_call: TRBV14; cdr3_aa: CASSQLDRVYNEQFF; cdr3_nt: TGTGCCAGCAGCCAGCTGGACAGGGTCTACAATGAGCAGTTCTTC